The 5 T cell receptor beta chains reported below all come from one sample, sequenced in a study of T cell responses to AZD1222 COVID-19 vaccine. Profiled with immunoSEQ multiplex PCR; TCRdb holds only in-frame clones, not every one. This table has about 120,000 clones, around 87% appearing once. The sample consisted of peripheral blood, taken on day 0 of AZD1222 vaccination. Every receptor here comes from an adult in good health.

This rearrangement joins TRBV6-6 to TRBJ2-7, with 7 bases aligning to TRBD1. V lost 2 bases, J lost 0 bases, and 4 bases stayed unmatched. CDR3 length: 15 residues. Germline loops: CDR1 MNHNY, CDR2 SVGAGI (reference sequence). For the CDR3, the DNA is TGTGCCAGCAGTTACCCCAGGGGGAGCTCCTACGAGCAGTACTTC. This codes for CASSYPRGSSYEQYF.

V is TRBV5-1 and J is TRBJ2-1, with 8 nucleotides matching TRBD1. With V trimmed by 2 bases and J by 8 bases, 6 bases remained unmatched. CDR1 is SGHRS and CDR2 is YFSETQ in the germline V gene. This CDR3 is 14 amino acids long. The CDR3 sequence: CASSLGDRTDEQFF. For the CDR3, the DNA is TGCGCCAGCAGCTTAGGGGACAGGACCGATGAGCAGTTCTTC. Full variable domain (outside the CDR3, taken from reference TRBV5-1 and TRBJ2-1): KAGVTQTPRYLIKTRGQQVTLSCSPISGHRSVSWYQQTPGQGLQFLFEYFSETQRNKGNFPGRFSGRQFSNSRSEMNVSTLELGDSALYLCASSLGDRTDEQFFGPGTRLTVL.

The V and J genes are TRBV10-2 and TRBJ2-3, with D possibly matching TRBD2 (6 bases). The CDR3 totals 15 residues. CDR1 is WSHSY and CDR2 is SAAADI in the germline V gene. The V gene lost 2 bases and the J gene lost 0 bases, with 9 bases spanning the gap. In DNA, the CDR3 is TGCGCCAGCAGTGAGAGGCGGGGTAGCACAGATACGCAGTATTTT. It translates to CASSERRGSTDTQYF.

This sequence joins TRBV11-2 and TRBJ2-1; D is unclear. Trimming took 2 bases from V and 3 from J, leaving 14 bases between them. Germline loops: CDR1 SGHAT, CDR2 FQNNGV. This CDR3 is 16 amino acids long. CDR3 nucleotide sequence: TGTGCCAGCAGCTTAACGGAGACAAATTTCTACAATGAGCAGTTCTTC. It codes for CASSLTETNFYNEQFF.

This clone was seen only once. The chain couples TRBV28 to TRBJ2-5; weak D call: TRBD1 (6 bases). Germline CDR1 reads MDHEN; CDR2 reads SYDVKM. The CDR3 loop spans 13 amino acids. V was shortened by 3 bases and J by 4 bases, with 9 bases between the two germline ends. Written as DNA, the CDR3 is TGTGCCAGCAGTTTCCTGACAGGAGAGACCCAGTACTTC. This translates into CASSFLTGETQYF.